This T cell receptor beta chain was identified during a study of shared clonotypes between healthy human individuals. Whole-study findings and limits: Inspection by rarefaction showed sorted-subset sequencing to be incomplete despite large depth. Generation probabilities of non-shared clonotypes were lower (relative to those shared by all four donors). Naive CD4 clonotype sharing across a few donors was approximately 5%.

The naive CD8 population came from CD45RO-negative cells selected for CCR7, without terminally differentiated effector memory CD45RA+ cells. The CDR3 extends over 13 amino acids. V was clipped by 8 bases and J by 2 bases, with 12 bases between them. Germline-derived CDR1 and CDR2 are MNHNS and SASEGT. Concerning this clone: Its matching antigen is unknown.

Assay used: immunoSEQ multiplex PCR; TCRdb lists only in-frame clones, some missing. The data contain millions of clones, just under 95% of them seen just once; the ten biggest clones take up 0.9% to 1.4%. Sequencing was carried out using naive CD8+ T cells sorted from blood. The chain is built from TRBV6-1 and TRBJ1-2; D might be TRBD1 (5 bases). The TCR was taken from a man aged 18-30 years in good health. CDR3 nucleotide sequence: TGTGCCAGCCGTCAGCGGGGGAACTATGGCTACACCTTC. Protein product: CASRQRGNYGYTF.